This is a list of T cell receptor beta chains from one sample in a study of blood T cell repertoires in COVID-19. Data came from immunoSEQ multiplex PCR; TCRdb stores just in-frame clones and leaves some out. The data show roughly 200,000 clones, with 65% to 85% seen just once and around 4% held by the top ten. Sequences were obtained from peripheral blood. All receptors derive from a man over 45 with active or convalescent COVID-19. CDR3s include the opening cysteine and the closing phenylalanine or tryptophan. The D gene is left open where the match is weak. Not all rows give a size; the values are once, few, many and, for expanded clones, a class.

clone_size	v_call	j_call	d_call	cdr3_aa	cdr3_nt
NA	TRBV19	TRBJ1-1	NA	CASKRGGLTEAFF	TGTGCCAGTAAGAGGGGGGGCCTGACTGAAGCTTTCTTT
NA	TRBV19	TRBJ1-2	TRBD1	CATAPGQGYGYTF	TGTGCCACCGCCCCTGGACAGGGATATGGCTACACCTTC
NA	TRBV28	TRBJ2-7	NA	CASSPYSGTYEQYF	TGTGCCAGCAGTCCTTACTCGGGGACCTACGAGCAGTACTTC
NA	TRBV28	TRBJ2-5	TRBD1	CASRGTGHEETQYF	TGTGCCAGCAGGGGGACAGGGCACGAGGAGACCCAGTACTTC
NA	TRBV28	TRBJ2-2	TRBD2	CASLGGVTGELFF	TGTGCCAGTCTGGGGGGGGTTACCGGGGAGCTGTTTTTT
NA	TRBV9	TRBJ1-1	NA	CASSTATQVGTEAFF	TGTGCCAGCAGCACGGCGACCCAGGTGGGCACTGAAGCTTTCTTT
NA	TRBV6-5	TRBJ1-1	NA	CATRRDTEAFF	TGTGCCACCAGGCGGGACACTGAAGCTTTCTTT
NA	TRBV19	TRBJ1-5	TRBD1	CASWDRAGKGNQPQHF	TGTGCCAGTTGGGACAGGGCCGGTAAGGGCAATCAGCCCCAGCATTTT
NA	TRBV12-5	TRBJ2-1	TRBD1	CASGGGPGTGDNEQFF	TGTGCTAGTGGGGGGGGCCCGGGGACAGGGGACAATGAGCAGTTCTTC
NA	TRBV9	TRBJ1-2	TRBD1	CASSVLTGVDGYTF	TGTGCCAGCAGCGTCTTGACAGGGGTGGATGGCTACACCTTC
once	TRBV9	TRBJ1-1	TRBD1	CASSPWDRATEAFF	TGTGCCAGCAGCCCCTGGGACAGGGCCACTGAAGCTTTCTTT
NA	TRBV28	TRBJ1-4	NA	CASSPAGSLSTNEKLFF	TGTGCCAGCAGCCCCGCCGGGTCCCTGTCAACTAATGAAAAACTGTTTTTT
NA	TRBV7-3	TRBJ1-6	TRBD1	CASSLRTGGDSPLHF	TGTGCCAGCAGCCTGCGGACAGGGGGTGACTCACCCCTCCACTTT
few	TRBV27	TRBJ2-7	NA	CASSLTGAYEQYF	TGTGCCAGCAGTCTGACAGGTGCCTACGAGCAGTACTTC
NA	TRBV7-9	TRBJ1-1	NA	CASKLTGENTEAFF	TGTGCCAGCAAATTGACAGGTGAGAACACTGAAGCTTTCTTT
NA	TRBV5-8	TRBJ2-1	TRBD2	CASSRRLAGDHNEQFF	TGTGCCAGCAGCCGAAGACTAGCGGGGGACCACAATGAGCAGTTCTTC
once	TRBV5-1	TRBJ2-7	NA	CASSLAGSSYEQYF	TGCGCCAGCAGCTTGGCGGGTTCCTCCTACGAGCAGTACTTC
NA	TRBV30	TRBJ2-2	NA	CAWSVGQNTGELFF	TGTGCCTGGAGTGTAGGACAGAACACCGGGGAGCTGTTTTTT
NA	TRBV29-1	TRBJ1-1	TRBD1	CSVAHRGPGTEAFF	TGCAGCGTTGCTCACAGGGGGCCGGGCACTGAAGCTTTCTTT
NA	TRBV5-5	TRBJ1-6	TRBD1	CASSRTGGRTPLHF	TGTGCCAGCAGCCGCACAGGGGGAAGGACACCCCTCCACTTT